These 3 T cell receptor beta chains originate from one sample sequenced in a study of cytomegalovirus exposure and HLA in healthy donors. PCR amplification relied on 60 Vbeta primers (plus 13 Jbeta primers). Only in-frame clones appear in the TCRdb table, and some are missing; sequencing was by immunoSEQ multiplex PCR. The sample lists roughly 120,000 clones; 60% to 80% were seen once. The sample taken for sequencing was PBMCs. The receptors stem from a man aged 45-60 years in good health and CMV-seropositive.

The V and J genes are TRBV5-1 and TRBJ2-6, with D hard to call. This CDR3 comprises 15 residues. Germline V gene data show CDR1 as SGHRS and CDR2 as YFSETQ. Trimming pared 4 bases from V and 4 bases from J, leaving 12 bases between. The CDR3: CASSQLASGANVLTF. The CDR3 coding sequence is TGCGCCAGCAGCCAACTCGCTTCCGGGGCCAACGTCCTGACTTTC.

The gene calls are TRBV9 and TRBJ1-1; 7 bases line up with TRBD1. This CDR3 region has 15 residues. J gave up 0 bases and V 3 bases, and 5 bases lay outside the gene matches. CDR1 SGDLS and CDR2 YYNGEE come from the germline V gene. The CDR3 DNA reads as TGTGCCAGCAGCGCCCGACAGGGAATGAACACTGAAGCTTTCTTT. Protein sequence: CASSARQGMNTEAFF.

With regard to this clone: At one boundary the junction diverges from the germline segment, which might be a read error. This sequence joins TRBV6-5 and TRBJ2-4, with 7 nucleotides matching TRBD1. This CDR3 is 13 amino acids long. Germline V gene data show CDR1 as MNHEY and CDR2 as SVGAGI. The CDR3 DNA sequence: TGTGCCAGCAGTAACGGACAGGTGGTTGGTCAGTGCTTC. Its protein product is CASSNGQVVGQCF.